These T cell receptor beta chains were read from a single sample in a study of CD8 T cells in Susac syndrome. MiXCR, applied by TCRdb to the immunoSEQ multiplex PCR reads, yields one record per CDR3 protein. The table shows 200,000 to 250,000 distinct CDR3 sequences, with roughly 96% occurring only once. The specimen sequenced was CD4+ T cells from PBMCs. The receptor set was obtained from a human donor with multiple sclerosis. Each CDR3 is given with its conserved first and last residue. A D gene is named only where the DNA matches it firmly. Where a row states a size, it is once, few, many or the class of an expanded clone; other rows omit it.

TRBD2 NA TRBJ2-5 TRBV15 CATSSTGTRETQYF TGTGCCACCAGCAGTACCGGGACTAGGGAGACCCAGTACTTC
NA NA TRBJ1-5 TRBV4-2 CASSQVRSGSNQPQHF TGTGCCAGCAGCCAAGTGAGGAGTGGGAGCAATCAGCCCCAGCATTTT
NA NA TRBJ1-2 TRBV29-1 CSVDPWDGYTF TGCAGCGTTGACCCATGGGACGGCTACACCTTC
NA NA TRBJ2-5 TRBV6-2/TRBV6-3 CASRQLGRQVGQYF TGTGCCAGCAGACAACTGGGACGACAGGTGGGCCAGTACTTC
TRBD2 NA TRBJ2-5 TRBV18 CASSRMRGTQETQYF TGTGCCAGCTCACGGATGCGGGGGACCCAAGAGACCCAGTACTTC
TRBD1 NA TRBJ2-1 TRBV20-1 CSARDFPQGAIYNEQFF TGCAGTGCTAGAGATTTTCCTCAGGGGGCAATCTACAATGAGCAGTTCTTC
NA NA TRBJ2-1 TRBV30 CAWSVYRANEQFF TGTGCCTGGAGTGTATACCGGGCCAATGAGCAGTTCTTC
NA NA TRBJ2-1 TRBV7-2 CASSRGTAFNEQFF TGTGCCAGCAGCCGCGGGACGGCCTTTAATGAGCAGTTCTTC
NA NA TRBJ1-1 TRBV7-3 CASSLTGVGDTEAFF TGTGCCAGCAGCTTAACGGGGGTCGGGGACACTGAAGCTTTCTTT
NA NA TRBJ2-1 TRBV5-4 CASSPGRNSYNEQFF TGTGCCAGCAGTCCAGGGAGGAACTCCTACAATGAGCAGTTCTTC
NA once TRBJ2-7 TRBV7-9 CASSRQSAPYEQYF TGTGCCAGCAGCCGCCAGTCAGCACCCTACGAGCAGTACTTC
TRBD2 NA TRBJ2-7 TRBV5-1 CASRPSFPGGEQYF TGCGCCAGCAGGCCAAGTTTTCCGGGGGGAGAGCAGTACTTC
TRBD2 once TRBJ2-5 TRBV4-1 CASSRGWGGVQETQYF TGCGCCAGCAGCCGTGGTTGGGGAGGGGTGCAAGAGACCCAGTACTTC
NA NA TRBJ1-5 TRBV15 CATSSHVGGNQPQHF TGTGCCACCAGCAGTCATGTAGGGGGCAATCAGCCCCAGCATTTT
NA NA TRBJ2-7 TRBV28 CASSSLGTPLSSYEQYF TGTGCCAGCAGTTCACTAGGGACACCGCTAAGCTCCTACGAGCAGTACTTC
NA NA TRBJ1-1 TRBV30 CAWIRGTEAFF TGTGCCTGGATTCGGGGTACTGAAGCTTTCTTT
TRBD1 NA TRBJ2-6 TRBV24-1 CATRLTGTYSGANVLTF TGTGCCACCAGGTTGACAGGGACCTACTCTGGGGCCAACGTCCTGACTTTC
NA NA TRBJ2-3 TRBV28 CASRLGVTQYF TGTGCCAGCAGGTTGGGTGTTACGCAGTATTTT
NA NA TRBJ2-5 TRBV9 CASPTPWETQYF TGTGCCAGTCCAACGCCGTGGGAGACCCAGTACTTC
TRBD2 NA TRBJ2-6 TRBV7-8 CASSLALLAGVGGANVLTF TGTGCCAGCAGCTTAGCACTTCTAGCGGGAGTAGGTGGGGCCAACGTCCTGACTTTC
NA NA TRBJ1-1 TRBV24-1 CATSDLGLFENTEAFF TGTGCCACCAGTGATTTGGGGTTATTTGAGAACACTGAAGCTTTCTTT
TRBD1 NA TRBJ1-5 TRBV6-5 CASSSRQGVVQPQHF TGTGCCAGCAGTTCGCGACAGGGGGTGGTTCAGCCCCAGCATTTT
NA NA TRBJ2-5 TRBV28 CAIARETQYF TGTGCCATCGCCCGGGAGACCCAGTACTTC
TRBD1 NA TRBJ1-2 TRBV12-3/TRBV12-4 CASSLQGGYGYTF TGTGCCAGCAGTTTACAGGGGGGCTATGGCTACACCTTC
NA NA TRBJ1-1 TRBV28 CASSRIGDTEAFF TGTGCCAGCAGCCGAATTGGGGACACTGAAGCTTTCTTT
TRBD1 NA TRBJ1-2 TRBV15 CATSRRTGGHGYTF TGTGCCACCAGCAGACGCACAGGGGGCCATGGCTACACCTTC
NA NA TRBJ2-1 TRBV30 CAWSVLAQSGINFPF TGTGCCTGGAGTGTCCTAGCCCAGTCGGGGATAAACTTTCCCTTC
NA NA TRBJ2-7 TRBV20-1 CSARADREQYF TGCAGTGCTAGAGCTGATCGCGAGCAGTACTTC
TRBD1 NA TRBJ1-2 TRBV7-6 CASSLDRGLGYTF TGTGCCAGCAGCTTGGACAGGGGGCTAGGCTACACCTTC
NA once TRBJ2-7 TRBV29-1 CSVASWDEQYF TGCAGCGTTGCGTCTTGGGACGAGCAGTACTTC
TRBD2 NA TRBJ2-1 TRBV11-3 CASSLLRGGNEQFF TGTGCCAGCAGCTTATTGCGGGGGGGCAATGAGCAGTTCTTC
NA NA TRBJ2-2 TRBV3-1 CASSSDRKKTRELFF TGTGCCAGCAGCTCCGACAGGAAAAAAACCAGGGAGCTGTTTTTT
NA NA TRBJ2-7 TRBV6-5 CASSYSYDALEQYF TGTGCCAGCAGTTACTCGTATGATGCTCTCGAGCAGTACTTC
NA once TRBJ2-1 TRBV12-3/TRBV12-4 CASSQRPRENEQFF TGTGCCAGCAGCCAGAGACCCAGGGAGAATGAGCAGTTCTTC
NA NA TRBJ2-7 TRBV18 CASSPRDEQYF TGTGCCAGCTCACCAAGGGACGAGCAGTACTTC
TRBD1 NA TRBJ2-1 TRBV29-1 CSVGPGQGFNEQFF TGCAGCGTTGGTCCGGGACAGGGTTTCAATGAGCAGTTCTTC
TRBD2 NA TRBJ2-7 TRBV27 CASRKAGRILHEQYF TGTGCCAGCAGGAAAGCGGGACGAATACTCCACGAGCAGTACTTC
NA NA TRBJ1-2 TRBV3-1 CASSHRTAERGYTF TGTGCCAGCAGCCATCGGACAGCCGAGAGGGGCTACACCTTC
NA NA TRBJ1-2 TRBV2 CASDLARDRGYTF TGTGCCAGCGACCTCGCTAGGGATCGTGGCTACACCTTC